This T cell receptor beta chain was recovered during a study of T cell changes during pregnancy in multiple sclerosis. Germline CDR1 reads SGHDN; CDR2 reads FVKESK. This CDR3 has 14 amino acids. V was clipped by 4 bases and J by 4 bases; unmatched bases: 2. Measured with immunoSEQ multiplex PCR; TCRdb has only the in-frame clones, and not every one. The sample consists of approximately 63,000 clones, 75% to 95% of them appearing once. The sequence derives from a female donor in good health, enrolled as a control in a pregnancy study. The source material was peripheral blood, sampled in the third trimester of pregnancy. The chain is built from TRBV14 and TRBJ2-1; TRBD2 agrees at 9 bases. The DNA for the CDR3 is TGTGCCAGCAGCCGACTAGCGGTATACAATGAGCAGTTCTTC. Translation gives CASSRLAVYNEQFF.